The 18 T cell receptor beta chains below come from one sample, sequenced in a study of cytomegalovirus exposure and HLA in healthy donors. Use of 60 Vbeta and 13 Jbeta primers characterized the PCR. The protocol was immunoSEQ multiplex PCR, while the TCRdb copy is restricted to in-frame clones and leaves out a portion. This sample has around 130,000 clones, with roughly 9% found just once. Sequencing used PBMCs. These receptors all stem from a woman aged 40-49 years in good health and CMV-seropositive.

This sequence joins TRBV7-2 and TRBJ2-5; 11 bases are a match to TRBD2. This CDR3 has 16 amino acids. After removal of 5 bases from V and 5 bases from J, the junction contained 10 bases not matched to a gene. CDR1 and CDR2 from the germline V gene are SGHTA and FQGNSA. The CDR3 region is CASSGLAGGGPETQYF. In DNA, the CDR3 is TGTGCCAGCAGCGGGCTAGCGGGGGGCGGTCCGGAGACCCAGTACTTC.

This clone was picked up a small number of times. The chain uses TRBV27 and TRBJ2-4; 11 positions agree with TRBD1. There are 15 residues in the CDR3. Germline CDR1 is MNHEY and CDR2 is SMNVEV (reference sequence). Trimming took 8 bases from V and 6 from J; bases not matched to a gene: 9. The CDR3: CASRGQGASGNIQYF. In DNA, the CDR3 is TGTGCCAGCCGTGGACAGGGGGCCTCGGGAAACATTCAGTACTTC.

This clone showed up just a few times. The CDR3 region is CASRAGGASGELFF. CDR3 coding DNA: TGCGCCAGCAGGGCAGGGGGCGCATCCGGGGAGCTGTTTTTT. This sequence joins TRBV10-1 and TRBJ2-2; 8 bases are a match to TRBD1. The V gene's germline CDR1 is WNHNN and CDR2 SYGVQD (reference sequence). Trimming took 6 bases from V and 6 from J; bases not matched to a gene: 6. The CDR3 has 14 amino acids.

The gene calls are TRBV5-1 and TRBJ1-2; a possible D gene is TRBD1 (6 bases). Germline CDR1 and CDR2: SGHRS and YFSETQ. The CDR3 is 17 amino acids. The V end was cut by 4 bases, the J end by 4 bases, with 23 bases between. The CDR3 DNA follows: TGCGCCAGCAGCCTGATATCCCAACTGGGACACGCCTATGGCTACACCTTC. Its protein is CASSLISQLGHAYGYTF.

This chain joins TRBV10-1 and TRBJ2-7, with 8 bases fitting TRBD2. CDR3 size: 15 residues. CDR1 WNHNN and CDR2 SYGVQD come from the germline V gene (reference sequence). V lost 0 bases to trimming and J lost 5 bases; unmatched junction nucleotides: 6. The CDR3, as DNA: TGCGCCAGCAGTGAGTCGACGGGGGGGATGGACGAGCAGTACTTC. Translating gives CASSESTGGMDEQYF.

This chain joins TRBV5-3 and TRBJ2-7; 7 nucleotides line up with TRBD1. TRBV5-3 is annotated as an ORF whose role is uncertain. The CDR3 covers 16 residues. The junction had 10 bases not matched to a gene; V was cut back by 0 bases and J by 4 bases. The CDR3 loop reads CARSLGGQAKGYEQYF. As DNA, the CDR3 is TGTGCCAGAAGCTTGGGTGGACAGGCGAAAGGTTACGAGCAGTACTTC.

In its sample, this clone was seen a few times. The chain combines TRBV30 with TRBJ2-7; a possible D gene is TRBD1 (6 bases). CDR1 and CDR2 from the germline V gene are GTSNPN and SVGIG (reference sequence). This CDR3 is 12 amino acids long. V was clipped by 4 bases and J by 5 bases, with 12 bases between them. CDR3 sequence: CAWNRVGHEQYF. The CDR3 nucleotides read TGTGCCTGGAACAGGGTAGGACACGAGCAGTACTTC.

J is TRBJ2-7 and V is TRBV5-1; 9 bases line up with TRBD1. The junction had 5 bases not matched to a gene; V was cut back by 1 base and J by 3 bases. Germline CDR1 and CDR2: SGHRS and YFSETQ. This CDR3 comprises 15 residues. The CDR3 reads CASSLPPTGGYEQYF. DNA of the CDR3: TGCGCCAGCAGCTTGCCACCGACAGGGGGCTACGAGCAGTACTTC. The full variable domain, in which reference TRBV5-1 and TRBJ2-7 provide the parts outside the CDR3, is KAGVTQTPRYLIKTRGQQVTLSCSPISGHRSVSWYQQTPGQGLQFLFEYFSETQRNKGNFPGRFSGRQFSNSRSEMNVSTLELGDSALYLCASSLPPTGGYEQYFGPGTRLTVT.

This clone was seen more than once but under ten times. The chain's CDR3 is CASSLGQPSNTGELFF. DNA of the CDR3: TGTGCCAGCAGCTTAGGACAGCCGTCGAACACCGGGGAGCTGTTTTTT. J is TRBJ2-2 and V is TRBV11-2, with a weak D call TRBD1 (5 bases). Trimming took off 1 base at V and 0 bases at J, with 9 bases between the two ends. Germline CDR1 and CDR2: SGHAT and FQNNGV. The CDR3 is made up of 16 amino acids.

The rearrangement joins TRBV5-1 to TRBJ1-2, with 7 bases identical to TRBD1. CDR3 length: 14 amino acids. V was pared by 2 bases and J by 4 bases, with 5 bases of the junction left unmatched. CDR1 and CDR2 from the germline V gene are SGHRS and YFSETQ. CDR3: CASSLTGVSYGYTF. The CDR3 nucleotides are TGCGCCAGCAGCTTAACAGGGGTCTCCTATGGCTACACCTTC.

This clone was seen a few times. Here the CDR3 reads CASSSLSTDTQYF. CDR3 in DNA: TGTGCCAGCAGCTCTCTGAGCACAGATACGCAGTATTTT. This rearrangement joins TRBV7-3 to TRBJ2-3; D unresolved. The CDR3 covers 13 residues. V lost 4 bases and J 0 bases, leaving 5 bases between the germline ends. The V gene's germline CDR1 is SGHTA and CDR2 FQGTGA. The complete variable domain, with remaining parts taken from reference TRBV7-3 and TRBJ2-3, reads GAGVSQTPSNKVTEKGKYVELRCDPISGHTALYWYRQSLGQGPEFLIYFQGTGAADDSGLPNDRFFAVRPEGSVSTLKIQRTERGDSAVYLCASSSLSTDTQYFGPGTRLTVL.

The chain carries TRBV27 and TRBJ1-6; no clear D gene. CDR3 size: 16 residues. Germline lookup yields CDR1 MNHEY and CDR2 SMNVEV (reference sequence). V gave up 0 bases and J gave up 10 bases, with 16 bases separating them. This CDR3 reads CASSLSNLASNSPLHF. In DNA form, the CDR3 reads TGTGCCAGCAGTTTATCAAACCTGGCCTCAAACTCACCCCTCCACTTT.

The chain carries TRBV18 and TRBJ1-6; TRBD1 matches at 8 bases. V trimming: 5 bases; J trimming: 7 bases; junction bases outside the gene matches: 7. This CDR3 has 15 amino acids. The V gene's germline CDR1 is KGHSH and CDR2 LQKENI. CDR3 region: CASSSSDRVNSPLHF. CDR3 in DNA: TGTGCCAGCTCATCCTCGGACAGGGTGAATTCACCCCTCCACTTT.

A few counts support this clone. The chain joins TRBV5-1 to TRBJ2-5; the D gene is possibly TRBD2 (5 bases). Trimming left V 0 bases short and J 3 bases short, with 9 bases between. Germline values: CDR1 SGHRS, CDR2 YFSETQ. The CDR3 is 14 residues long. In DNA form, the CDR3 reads TGCGCCAGCAGCTTGGCGGACTCGGAAGAGACCCAGTACTTC. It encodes CASSLADSEETQYF.

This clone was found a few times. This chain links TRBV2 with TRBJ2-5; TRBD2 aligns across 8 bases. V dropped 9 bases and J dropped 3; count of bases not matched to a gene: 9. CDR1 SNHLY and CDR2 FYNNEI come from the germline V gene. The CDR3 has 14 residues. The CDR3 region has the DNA TGTGCCAGTGGACTACGCGGGGGGAAAGAGACCCAGTACTTC. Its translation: CASGLRGGKETQYF. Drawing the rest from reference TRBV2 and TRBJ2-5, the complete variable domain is EPEVTQTPSHQVTQMGQEVILRCVPISNHLYFYWYRQILGQKVEFLVSFYNNEISEKSEIFDDQFSVERPDGSNFTLKIRSTKLEDSAMYFCASGLRGGKETQYFGPGTRLLVL.

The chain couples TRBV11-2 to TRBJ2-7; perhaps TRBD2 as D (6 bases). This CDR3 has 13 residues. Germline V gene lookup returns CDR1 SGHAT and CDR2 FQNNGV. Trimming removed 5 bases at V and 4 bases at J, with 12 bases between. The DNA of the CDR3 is TGTGCCAGCAGCCCGGGGGTGGCTTACGAGCAGTACTTC. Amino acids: CASSPGVAYEQYF.

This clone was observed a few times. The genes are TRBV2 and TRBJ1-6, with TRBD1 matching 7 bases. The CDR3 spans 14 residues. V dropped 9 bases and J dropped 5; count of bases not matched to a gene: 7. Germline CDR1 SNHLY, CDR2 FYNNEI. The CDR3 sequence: CASAGTADNSPLHF. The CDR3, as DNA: TGTGCCAGTGCTGGGACAGCTGATAATTCACCCCTCCACTTT.

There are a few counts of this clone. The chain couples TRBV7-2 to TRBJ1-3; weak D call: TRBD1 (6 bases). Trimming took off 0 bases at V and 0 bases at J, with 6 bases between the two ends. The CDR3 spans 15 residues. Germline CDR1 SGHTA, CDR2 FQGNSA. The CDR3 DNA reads TGTGCCAGCAGCTTAGCAGGGGGCTCTGGAAACACCATATATTTT. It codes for CASSLAGGSGNTIYF.